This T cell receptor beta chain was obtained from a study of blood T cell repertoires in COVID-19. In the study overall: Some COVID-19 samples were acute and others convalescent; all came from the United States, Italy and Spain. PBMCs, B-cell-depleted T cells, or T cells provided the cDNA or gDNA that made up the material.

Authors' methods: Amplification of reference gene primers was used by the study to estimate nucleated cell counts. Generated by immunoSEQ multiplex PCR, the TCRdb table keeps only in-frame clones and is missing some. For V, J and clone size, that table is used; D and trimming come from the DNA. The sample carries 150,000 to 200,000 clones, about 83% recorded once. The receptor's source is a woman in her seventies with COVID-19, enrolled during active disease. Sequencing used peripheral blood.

The DNA for the CDR3 is TGTGCCAGCAGCTTAGGAAGAGGGCTCACAGATACGCAGTATTTT. It encodes CASSLGRGLTDTQYF. This chain uses TRBV11-2 with TRBJ2-3; TRBD2 might be the D (5 bases). The CDR3 has 15 amino acids. The V end was cut by 1 base, the J end by 2 bases, with 10 bases between. The germline CDR1 and CDR2 sequences are SGHAT and FQNNGV.